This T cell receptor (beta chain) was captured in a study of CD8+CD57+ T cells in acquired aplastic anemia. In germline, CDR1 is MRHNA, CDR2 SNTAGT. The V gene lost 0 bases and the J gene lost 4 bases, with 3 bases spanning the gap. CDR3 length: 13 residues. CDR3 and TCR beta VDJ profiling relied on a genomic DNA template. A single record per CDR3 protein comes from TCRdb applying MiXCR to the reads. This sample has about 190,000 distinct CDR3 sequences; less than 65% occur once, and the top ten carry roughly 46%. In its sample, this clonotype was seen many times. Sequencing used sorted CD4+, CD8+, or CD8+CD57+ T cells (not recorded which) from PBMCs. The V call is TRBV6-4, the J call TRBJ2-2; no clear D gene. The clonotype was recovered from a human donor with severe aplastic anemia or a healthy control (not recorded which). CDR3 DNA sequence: TGTGCCAGCAGTGACTCGTCCACCGGGGAGCTGTTTTTT. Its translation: CASSDSSTGELFF.